These 6 T cell receptor beta chains came from one sample sequenced in a study of shared clonotypes between healthy human individuals. Method: immunoSEQ multiplex PCR; TCRdb's copy keeps in-frame clones and lacks some. The sample records approximately 980,000 clones, approximately 80% being singletons. Material for sequencing was memory CD4+ T cells sorted from blood. Subset in this sample: CD45RA-negative fraction. These receptors came from a man aged 18-30 years in good health.

The chain carries TRBV2 and TRBJ1-6; D unclear. The V gene's germline CDR1 is SNHLY and CDR2 FYNNEI. The CDR3 consists of 14 residues. V shed 3 bases and J shed 6 bases, with 9 bases lying between them. CDR3 amino acids: CASSDKISNSPLHF. As DNA, the CDR3 is TGTGCCAGCAGTGATAAGATATCTAATTCACCCCTCCACTTT. Full variable domain (remainder filled in from reference TRBV2 and TRBJ1-6): EPEVTQTPSHQVTQMGQEVILRCVPISNHLYFYWYRQILGQKVEFLVSFYNNEISEKSEIFDDQFSVERPDGSNFTLKIRSTKLEDSAMYFCASSDKISNSPLHFGNGTRLTVT.

J is TRBJ1-1 and V is TRBV27; D remains ambiguous. Germline CDR1 reads MNHEY; CDR2 reads SMNVEV (reference sequence). The CDR3 is 13 residues long. The germline V and J ends were trimmed by 6 bases and 1 base, with 9 bases remaining between them. The CDR3 region is CASSQTPNTEAFF. The DNA of the CDR3 is TGTGCCAGCAGCCAGACACCGAACACTGAAGCTTTCTTT.

The chain combines TRBV7-2 with TRBJ2-3; 11 bases are shared with TRBD1. V gave up 5 bases and J gave up 6 bases; unmatched junction bases: 7. This CDR3 is 15 amino acids long. Germline CDR1 and CDR2: SGHTA and FQGNSA. The CDR3 protein is CASSPGQGAWDTQYF. The CDR3 DNA is TGTGCCAGCAGCCCTGGACAGGGGGCTTGGGATACGCAGTATTTT.

This chain links TRBV11-2 with TRBJ1-1, with unresolved D. CDR3 length: 13 amino acids. Trimming left V 1 base short and J 6 bases short, with 9 bases between. Germline-derived CDR1 and CDR2 are SGHAT and FQNNGV. CDR3 protein: CASSLGGYAEAFF. In nucleotides, the CDR3 is TGTGCCAGCAGCTTAGGAGGGTACGCTGAAGCTTTCTTT.

This clone was detected many times. This sample includes further DNA sequences coding for the same CDR3. The gene calls are TRBV30 and TRBJ1-2; D not resolved. Trimming removed 2 bases at V and 6 bases at J, with 10 bases between. The V gene's germline CDR1 is GTSNPN and CDR2 SVGIG (reference sequence). This CDR3 spans 12 amino acids. This CDR3 is CAWSQRADGYTF. Written as DNA, the CDR3 is TGTGCCTGGAGTCAAAGGGCGGATGGCTACACCTTC.

The table lists this clone with a count of one. The chain employs TRBV7-6 and TRBJ1-3; D is unclear. The CDR3 sequence is 15 residues long. The V gene lost 5 bases and the J gene lost 1 base, with 12 bases spanning the gap. The germline V gene has CDR1 SGHVS and CDR2 FNYEAQ. The CDR3 region has the DNA TGTGCCAGCAGCCAACTGTGGGGTTCTGGAAACACCATATATTTT. Translating gives CASSQLWGSGNTIYF. The whole variable domain, remainder taken from reference TRBV7-6 and TRBJ1-3, is GAGVSQSPRYKVTKRGQDVALRCDPISGHVSLYWYRQALGQGPEFLTYFNYEAQQDKSGLPNDRFSAERPEGSISTLTIQRTEQRDSAMYRCASSQLWGSGNTIYFGEGSWLTVV.